This TCR beta chain was documented in a study of breast tumors, draining lymph nodes, adjacent tissues. Whole-study findings and limits: Luminal-like breast cancer showed significantly greater tumor-nontumor repertoire similarity than basal-like breast cancer did. Tumor T cell lymph node origin was a supported hypothesis, not proven.

Breast cancer patients provided tissue from their axillary draining lymph nodes. TCRdb analysed the multiplex PCR reads with MiXCR anew, one entry per CDR3 protein. The sample shows 70,000 to 85,000 distinct CDR3 sequences, about 21% of them seen only once. In its sample, this clonotype was seen many times. Antigen unknown. V lost 5 bases to trimming and J lost 7 bases; unmatched junction nucleotides: 14. The CDR3 is made up of 15 amino acids. Germline loops: CDR1 MNHEY, CDR2 SVGAGI. Sequenced material: axillary lymph node tissue. This TCR derives from a female donor with breast cancer. Some clones in this sample may be carry-over from other donors' samples. This rearrangement joins TRBV6-5 to TRBJ2-7, with 7 nucleotides matching TRBD1. Here the CDR3 DNA reads TGTGCCAGCAGTGGAAGGGGGCCAAGGGGGCGTGAGCAGTACTTC. This gives the protein CASSGRGPRGREQYF.